This TCR beta chain was found in a study of human T cells and chemical hapten exposure. Study as a whole: Alopecia areata, totalis or universalis affected patients who were mostly female.

Time point noted: patch test 2, 6 weeks after DPC sensitization. Treatment: therapeutic diphenylcyclopropenone sensitization with weekly scalp DPC. Each patch-test visit's blood sample preceded patch application. This clonotype was observed many times. Individual cDNA molecules received unique molecular identifiers in the library. Authors' processing steps: Counts of TCRs in each sample centred on a median of approximately 100,000 and extended from roughly 23,000 to 700,000. TCRdb recomputed calls from the RACE reads with MiXCR, one row per CDR3 protein. The V and J calls come from TCRdb's annotation, not from the publication. The sample holds a few hundred thousand distinct CDR3 sequences; roughly 6.3% are singletons and the top ten take around 5.8%. This CDR3 is 18 amino acids long. Germline assignment: CDR1 DFQATT and CDR2 SNEGSKA (reference sequence). V lost 6 bases, J lost 0 bases, and 10 bases stayed unmatched.

The rearrangement links TRBV20-1 to TRBJ2-1, with 14 bases matching TRBD2. The source of this sequence is a woman aged 18 to 35 with alopecia areata. Some clones in this sample may be carry-over from other donors' samples. The material was whole blood, obtained in connection with sensitization to the hapten diphenylcyclopropenone (DPC). The CDR3 nucleotides are TGCAGTGCCCTGGGACTAGCGGGGGCCAAGAGCTCCTACAATGAGCAGTTCTTC. This codes for CSALGLAGAKSSYNEQFF.